Each of the 2 T cell receptor beta chains below was sequenced from the same sample in a study of CD8+CD57+ T cells in acquired aplastic anemia. Genomic DNA constituted the template upon which TCR beta VDJ and CDR3 profiling was performed. Each CDR3 protein is one row after TCRdb ran MiXCR on the reads. This sample has under 200,000 distinct CDR3 sequences; just under 45% occur once, and the top ten carry approximately 1.1%. Source material: sorted CD4+, CD8+, or CD8+CD57+ T cells (not recorded which) from PBMCs. These TCRs come from a human donor in good health.

This clonotype was picked up a small number of times. J is TRBJ2-1 and V is TRBV20-1; 8 bases agree with TRBD2. Germline V gene data show CDR1 as DFQATT and CDR2 as SNEGSKA (reference sequence). Trimming removed 5 bases from V and 8 bases from J; junction bases left unmatched: 20. The CDR3 consists of 17 residues. The CDR3 spells CSAVWSSGGAKIDEQFF. The CDR3 DNA is TGCAGTGCTGTATGGTCGTCGGGGGGGGCCAAGATAGATGAGCAGTTCTTC.

The chain has TRBV11-2 and TRBJ2-2; 14 bases fit TRBD2. In germline, CDR1 is SGHAT, CDR2 FQNNGV. After removal of 5 bases from V and 8 bases from J, the junction contained 13 bases not matched to a gene. CDR3 length: 18 amino acids. The CDR3 DNA sequence: TGTGCCAGCAGCCCCAAAATGGGACTAGCGGGGGAAATAGGGGAGCTGTTTTTT. Amino acids: CASSPKMGLAGEIGELFF.